Listed below are T cell receptor beta chains from one sample, sequenced in a study of T cell repertoires in cytomegalovirus infection. What these receptors recognize is not known. TCRdb fed the reads into MiXCR, producing one record per CDR3 protein. The table includes some 800,000 distinct CDR3 sequences, approximately 30% detected once. Sequenced here: cultured CD8+ T cells from PBMCs, sampled from culture after CMV antigen stimulation. The receptors here all came from a human donor in good health (CMV status not recorded). Some clones in this sample may be carry-over from other donors' samples. Each CDR3 is given with its conserved first and last residue. The D gene is left open where the match is weak. Clone sizes are given selectively: once, few, many, or a class where the clone is expanded.

cdr3_nt: TGTGCCAGCAGTTCAGGACGAAGTAGCACAGATACGCAGTATTTT
cdr3_aa: CASSSGRSSTDTQYF
j_call: TRBJ2-3
d_call: .
v_call: TRBV12-3/TRBV12-4
clone_size: few

cdr3_nt: TGTGCTAGCAGCTTTGGGACAGGGGATTACGAGCAGCACTTC
cdr3_aa: CASSFGTGDYEQHF
j_call: TRBJ2-7
d_call: TRBD1
v_call: TRBV7-6
clone_size: .

cdr3_nt: TGTGCCAGCAGCTTAACCCTCTCTAACTATGGCTACACCTTC
cdr3_aa: CASSLTLSNYGYTF
j_call: TRBJ1-2
d_call: .
v_call: TRBV11-2
clone_size: few

cdr3_nt: TGTGCCAGCAGCTTTTATGGGGGATTGAACACTGAAGCTTTCTTT
cdr3_aa: CASSFYGGLNTEAFF
j_call: TRBJ1-1
d_call: .
v_call: TRBV7-8
clone_size: .

cdr3_nt: TGTGCCAGCAGCCACTCCGGGACAGGGGGAAGAAATGAGCAGTTCTTC
cdr3_aa: CASSHSGTGGRNEQFF
j_call: TRBJ2-1
d_call: TRBD1
v_call: TRBV7-8
clone_size: many

cdr3_nt: TGTGCCAGCAGTCCCCGGGGAAACAGGGCCGGGGAGCTGTTTTTT
cdr3_aa: CASSPRGNRAGELFF
j_call: TRBJ2-2
d_call: .
v_call: TRBV6-5
clone_size: .

cdr3_nt: TGCGCCAGCAGCCCCCTTAACGGGGGGCCTTCAGATACGCAGTATTTT
cdr3_aa: CASSPLNGGPSDTQYF
j_call: TRBJ2-3
d_call: .
v_call: TRBV4-1
clone_size: .

cdr3_nt: TGTGCCAGTACCGATTGGACAGGGGGGATGAATCAGCCCCAGCATTTT
cdr3_aa: CASTDWTGGMNQPQHF
j_call: TRBJ1-5
d_call: TRBD1
v_call: TRBV19
clone_size: .

cdr3_nt: TGTGCCAGCAGCTTAGGAGCTTTTGCGGGCAATCAGCCCCAGCATTTT
cdr3_aa: CASSLGAFAGNQPQHF
j_call: TRBJ1-5
d_call: .
v_call: TRBV7-6
clone_size: many

cdr3_nt: TGCAGTGCTCGTAGGGACCGAAATTCACCCCTCCACTTT
cdr3_aa: CSARRDRNSPLHF
j_call: TRBJ1-6
d_call: .
v_call: TRBV20-1
clone_size: few

cdr3_nt: TGTGCCAGCAGTGAGGGACAGGGGGATCCCGGGGAGCTGTTTTTT
cdr3_aa: CASSEGQGDPGELFF
j_call: TRBJ2-2
d_call: TRBD1
v_call: TRBV6-4
clone_size: .

cdr3_nt: TGTGCCAGTAGTAGGGACAGGGGAAACTATGGCTACACCTTC
cdr3_aa: CASSRDRGNYGYTF
j_call: TRBJ1-2
d_call: TRBD1
v_call: TRBV19
clone_size: .

cdr3_nt: TGTGCCAGCAGTTTATCCGGGGGGAGGGGCCAAGAGACCCAGTACTTC
cdr3_aa: CASSLSGGRGQETQYF
j_call: TRBJ2-5
d_call: TRBD2
v_call: TRBV27
clone_size: .

cdr3_nt: TGTGCCACAACCGGGGCGGAGGGCTACACCTTC
cdr3_aa: CATTGAEGYTF
j_call: TRBJ1-2
d_call: .
v_call: TRBV9
clone_size: .

cdr3_nt: TGTGCCAGCAGTTACCTGAGGCAGGGTGAATGGGGCACTGAAGCTTTCTTT
cdr3_aa: CASSYLRQGEWGTEAFF
j_call: TRBJ1-1
d_call: .
v_call: TRBV27
clone_size: .

cdr3_nt: TGTGCCAGTAGTGATCGACTAGCGGGGGGGGAGGATACGCAGTATTTT
cdr3_aa: CASSDRLAGGEDTQYF
j_call: TRBJ2-3
d_call: TRBD2
v_call: TRBV19
clone_size: .

cdr3_nt: TGCGCCAGCAGCCAAGTTCTTTGGATCAATGAGCAGTTCTTC
cdr3_aa: CASSQVLWINEQFF
j_call: TRBJ2-1
d_call: .
v_call: TRBV4-1
clone_size: few

cdr3_nt: TGCAGTGCAATGGACAACTATGGCTACACCTTC
cdr3_aa: CSAMDNYGYTF
j_call: TRBJ1-2
d_call: .
v_call: TRBV20-1
clone_size: .

cdr3_nt: TGCGCCAGCAGCAACAGGGAGGGGGAATTACCCCTCCACTTT
cdr3_aa: CASSNREGELPLHF
j_call: TRBJ1-6
d_call: .
v_call: TRBV4-1
clone_size: .

cdr3_nt: TGTGCCACCACCGCAACCCTTTTCCCGAACACCGGGGAGCTGTTTTTT
cdr3_aa: CATTATLFPNTGELFF
j_call: TRBJ2-2
d_call: .
v_call: TRBV6-6
clone_size: .

cdr3_nt: TGTGCCAGCAGTGACCCCGACAGGTCTATGAACACTGAAGCTTTCTTT
cdr3_aa: CASSDPDRSMNTEAFF
j_call: TRBJ1-1
d_call: .
v_call: TRBV2
clone_size: few

cdr3_nt: TGTGCCAGCAGCCCAAGGACAGGGATGCTTTCTAACTATGGCTACACCTTC
cdr3_aa: CASSPRTGMLSNYGYTF
j_call: TRBJ1-2
d_call: TRBD1
v_call: TRBV14
clone_size: .

cdr3_nt: TGCAGTGCTAACTCAGGGGGCGCTGGGAACATTCAGTACTTT
cdr3_aa: CSANSGGAGNIQYF
j_call: TRBJ2-4
d_call: TRBD1
v_call: TRBV20-1
clone_size: few

cdr3_nt: TGCGCCAGCAGCACTACGACAGGGATTACTGAAGCTTTCTTT
cdr3_aa: CASSTTTGITEAFF
j_call: TRBJ1-1
d_call: TRBD1
v_call: TRBV5-1
clone_size: few

cdr3_nt: TGTGCCAGCTACGGAGGGTCTTACAACTATGGCTACACCTTC
cdr3_aa: CASYGGSYNYGYTF
j_call: TRBJ1-2
d_call: .
v_call: TRBV12-3/TRBV12-4
clone_size: few

cdr3_nt: TGTGCCAGCAGAGGAGGTAGCGGGGGGGGATCCTACAATGAGCAGTTCTTC
cdr3_aa: CASRGGSGGGSYNEQFF
j_call: TRBJ2-1
d_call: TRBD2
v_call: TRBV6-5
clone_size: once

cdr3_nt: TGTGCCAGCAGTTACGATGAATCTGACACTGAAGCTTTCTTT
cdr3_aa: CASSYDESDTEAFF
j_call: TRBJ1-1
d_call: .
v_call: TRBV6-5
clone_size: .

cdr3_nt: TGTGCCAGCAGCTATGGGACAGGGGGAGAAAATGAGCAGTTCTTC
cdr3_aa: CASSYGTGGENEQFF
j_call: TRBJ2-1
d_call: TRBD1
v_call: TRBV7-6
clone_size: few

cdr3_nt: TGTGCCAGCTCTGAGGACAGGTTGAACACTGAAGCTTTCTTT
cdr3_aa: CASSEDRLNTEAFF
j_call: TRBJ1-1
d_call: TRBD1
v_call: TRBV28
clone_size: .

cdr3_nt: TGTGCCAGCAGTTACCTGCGGACAGGAGAAGGCTACACCTTC
cdr3_aa: CASSYLRTGEGYTF
j_call: TRBJ1-2
d_call: TRBD1
v_call: TRBV6-2/TRBV6-3
clone_size: few

cdr3_nt: TGTGCCAGCAGCGTAGGTTACGACAGGCCTGAATCAGATACGCAGTATTTT
cdr3_aa: CASSVGYDRPESDTQYF
j_call: TRBJ2-3
d_call: .
v_call: TRBV9
clone_size: .

cdr3_nt: TGTGCCAGCAGTAAACTCAAGGCGGGGGCCGATATGCCTGAAGCTTTCTTT
cdr3_aa: CASSKLKAGADMPEAFF
j_call: TRBJ1-1
d_call: .
v_call: TRBV7-6
clone_size: .

cdr3_nt: TGTGCCACCACTTGGAAAGTTTTGCAGTTCTTC
cdr3_aa: CATTWKVLQFF
j_call: TRBJ2-1
d_call: .
v_call: TRBV6-1
clone_size: .

cdr3_nt: TGTGCCAGCAGTAGGATGGGGGCAGGGATGGAGACGAATCAGCCCCAGCATTTT
cdr3_aa: CASSRMGAGMETNQPQHF
j_call: TRBJ1-5
d_call: .
v_call: TRBV6-1
clone_size: few

cdr3_nt: TGCGCCAGCAGCCCGGGACAGGGCTCCACTGAAGCTTTCTTT
cdr3_aa: CASSPGQGSTEAFF
j_call: TRBJ1-1
d_call: TRBD1
v_call: TRBV4-1
clone_size: many

cdr3_nt: TGTGCCAGCAGTACCAGACAGGGAAGCTCCTACAATGAGCAGTTCTTC
cdr3_aa: CASSTRQGSSYNEQFF
j_call: TRBJ2-1
d_call: TRBD1
v_call: TRBV28
clone_size: .

cdr3_nt: TGTGCCAGCTCGGTTTCCTCACCCAATGAGCAGTTCTTC
cdr3_aa: CASSVSSPNEQFF
j_call: TRBJ2-1
d_call: .
v_call: TRBV6-5
clone_size: .

cdr3_nt: TGTGCCAGCAGCTTAGCGCTGAGACCCCGCGGGAACACTGAAGCTTTCTTT
cdr3_aa: CASSLALRPRGNTEAFF
j_call: TRBJ1-1
d_call: .
v_call: TRBV7-9
clone_size: many

cdr3_nt: TGTGCCAGTACCGGTGGGGGGCTAGGGACTGTGGCAGATACGCAGTATTTT
cdr3_aa: CASTGGGLGTVADTQYF
j_call: TRBJ2-3
d_call: .
v_call: TRBV7-6
clone_size: many